The 25 T cell receptor beta chains in this list originate from one sample, sequenced in a study of beta chain features in type 1 diabetes (dated by TCRdb to the late 2010s). Receptors were amplified or captured by the immunoSEQ multiplex PCR assay. All of the isolated RNA was reverse transcribed with the High Capacity cDNA Reverse Transcription Kit, so expressed TCRB transcripts were sequenced. This is the immuneACCESS table as TCRdb keeps it, with only in-frame sequences that have V and J called. A part of the clones is gone; compared with another copy, unresolved V genes explain less than half, and the rest is unexplained. In this sample the table shows almost 350,000 clones, 6.5% to 10% of which occur a single time. Around 0.44% of the sample belongs to the ten largest clones. Sequenced: central memory CD4+ T cells from blood. The receptors originated from a woman between 18 and 30 years old in good health.

The V and J genes are TRBV5-1 and TRBJ2-7; unclear D gene. The CDR3 contains 12 residues. Germline V gene sequence: CDR1 SGHRS, CDR2 YFSETQ. With 0 bases removed from V and 7 bases from J, the gap between germline ends came to 8 bases. CDR3 bases: TGCGCCAGCAGCTTGGGGAACCTTGAGCAGTACTTC. Residues: CASSLGNLEQYF.

This clone was seen a handful of times. The chain uses TRBV28 and TRBJ1-2; D uncertain. This CDR3 spans 13 amino acids. Trimming took off 5 bases at V and 5 bases at J, with 12 bases between the two ends. Germline V lookup: CDR1 MDHEN, CDR2 SYDVKM. CDR3 region: CASSPNPGYGYTF. The CDR3 bases are TGTGCCAGCAGTCCCAATCCGGGATATGGCTACACCTTC.

This clone was counted between two and nine times. The V and J genes are TRBV27 and TRBJ2-7, with D perhaps matching TRBD2 (6 bases). CDR3 length equals 13 residues. Trimming took 8 bases from V and 6 from J, leaving 17 bases between them. In germline, CDR1 is MNHEY, CDR2 SMNVEV (reference sequence). CDR3 protein: CASGGQGGVEQYF. CDR3 nucleotide sequence: TGTGCCAGCGGAGGGCAGGGCGGGGTCGAGCAGTACTTC.

The table lists this clone with a few counts. This chain links TRBV6-5 with TRBJ2-1, with no clear D. Trimming took 0 bases from V and 6 from J, leaving 12 bases between them. CDR3 length: 15 amino acids. Germline CDR1 is MNHEY and CDR2 is SVGAGI. The CDR3 here is CASSYSPGPLNEQFF. The CDR3 coding sequence is TGTGCCAGCAGTTACTCTCCCGGTCCACTCAATGAGCAGTTCTTC.

There are a few counts of this clone. The J gene is TRBJ2-7, the V gene TRBV14; 8 positions match TRBD2. Germline CDR1 is SGHDN and CDR2 is FVKESK. This CDR3 region has 15 residues. The J segment lost 3 bases and the V segment lost 4 bases, leaving 8 bases of the junction unmatched. The DNA of the CDR3 is TGTGCCAGCAGCCTCCGGAGTAGCGGGAACTACGAGCAGTACTTC. Residues: CASSLRSSGNYEQYF.

This clone was detected only a few times. The rearrangement joins TRBV2 to TRBJ2-2; D gene unclear. This CDR3 has 14 residues. Per germline, CDR1 SNHLY and CDR2 FYNNEI. V lost 1 base and J lost 5, with 8 bases in between. CDR3 region: CASSEVVLTGELFF. For the CDR3, the DNA is TGTGCCAGCAGTGAAGTCGTACTGACCGGGGAGCTGTTTTTT.

The V call is TRBV10-2, the J call TRBJ2-2; possible D gene TRBD2, 6 bases. The V gene lost 6 bases and the J gene lost 1 base, with 6 bases spanning the gap. Germline CDR1 WSHSY, CDR2 SAAADI. This CDR3 is 13 amino acids long. The DNA of the CDR3 is TGCGCCAGCAGCGGGAGGAACACCGGGGAGCTGTTTTTT. It specifies CASSGRNTGELFF.

This clone showed up many times. This rearrangement joins TRBV7-9 to TRBJ2-3, with 7 bases fitting TRBD2. Germline V gene lookup returns CDR1 SEHNR and CDR2 FQNEAQ (reference sequence). J was trimmed by 1 base and V by 5 bases; bases with no gene match: 12. The CDR3 has 17 amino acids. CDR3 sequence (DNA): TGTGCCAGCAGCCACGGACGTCTAGCGGTTCGCACAGATACGCAGTATTTT. Translating gives CASSHGRLAVRTDTQYF.

This clone has a handful of counts. DNA of the CDR3: TGTGCCAGCAGCTTAATAGAGCGTACGCAGTATTTT. It translates to CASSLIERTQYF. The chain combines TRBV7-3 with TRBJ2-3; D not certain. The CDR3 length is 12 residues. Germline loops: CDR1 SGHTA, CDR2 FQGTGA. V lost 1 base and J lost 8, with 7 bases in between.

The chain is built from TRBV6-1 and TRBJ2-2, with D perhaps being TRBD1 or TRBD2 (5 bases each). Germline V gene data show CDR1 as MNHNS and CDR2 as SASEGT. The CDR3 is 15 amino acids. The V gene lost 8 bases and the J gene lost 2 bases, with 15 bases spanning the gap. CDR3 region: CASSPVGGNTGELFF. CDR3 DNA sequence: TGTGCCAGCTCCCCAGTTGGGGGTAACACCGGGGAGCTGTTTTTT.

This clone has only a few counts. The V and J genes are TRBV6-1 and TRBJ2-1; 13 bases fit TRBD2. This CDR3 is 13 amino acids long. V dropped 6 bases and J dropped 9; count of bases not matched to a gene: 2. The germline gives CDR1 MNHNS, CDR2 SASEGT. For the CDR3, the DNA is TGTGCCAGCAGACTAGCGGGAGGGGGTGAGCAGTTCTTC. Its protein is CASRLAGGGEQFF.

The genes are TRBV10-3 and TRBJ2-2; D tentatively reads TRBD1 or TRBD2 (7 bases each). Looked up from germline, CDR1 is ENHRY and CDR2 is SYGVKD. V was trimmed by 3 bases and J by 1 base, leaving 12 bases between them. The CDR3 is 16 amino acids. This CDR3 reads CAISEAGQLNTGELFF. The CDR3 region has the DNA TGTGCCATCAGTGAAGCGGGACAGCTGAACACCGGGGAGCTGTTTTTT.

The chain couples TRBV5-4 to TRBJ2-7; no definite D call. This CDR3 is built from 13 residues. Germline V CDR1 and CDR2: SGHNT, YYREEE (reference sequence). V shed 0 bases and J shed 1 base, with 5 bases lying between them. The CDR3 DNA sequence: TGTGCCAGCAGCTTGGAGGTGTCCTACGAGCAGTACTTC. Amino acids: CASSLEVSYEQYF.

This clone was seen only a few times. V usage is TRBV19 and J usage is TRBJ2-7, with 7 bases that match TRBD1. With V trimmed by 8 bases and J by 4 bases, 5 bases remained unmatched. The CDR3 loop spans 12 amino acids. Per germline, CDR1 LNHDA and CDR2 SQIVND (reference sequence). CDR3 region: CASAEQGYEQYF. DNA for the CDR3: TGTGCCAGTGCTGAACAGGGGTACGAGCAGTACTTC.

This clone was observed a few times. The chain has TRBV7-2 and TRBJ2-2; D possibly corresponds to TRBD1 (5 bases). V gave up 4 bases and J gave up 6 bases, with 12 bases separating them. The germline V gene encodes CDR1 SGHTA and CDR2 FQGNSA. The CDR3 loop spans 14 amino acids. The CDR3 here is CASSYQGGAGELFF. CDR3 bases: TGTGCCAGCAGCTACCAGGGTGGCGCCGGGGAGCTGTTTTTT. Supplemented by reference TRBV7-2 and TRBJ2-2, the full variable domain reads GAGVSQSPSNKVTEKGKDVELRCDPISGHTALYWYRQSLGQGLEFLIYFQGNSAPDKSGLPSDRFSAERTGGSVSTLTIQRTQQEDSAVYLCASSYQGGAGELFFGEGSRLTVL.

This clone appeared a few times. The chain uses TRBV5-6 and TRBJ2-3; a weak D match, TRBD2 (6 bases). This CDR3 has 17 residues. With 5 bases removed from V and 1 base from J, the gap between germline ends came to 20 bases. Germline lookup yields CDR1 SGHDT and CDR2 YYEEEE. CDR3 in amino acids: CASSSRIVGLRTDTQYF. CDR3 in DNA: TGTGCCAGCAGTTCGAGGATCGTGGGACTCCGCACAGATACGCAGTATTTT.

This clone has just a few counts. This CDR3 reads CASSLAGPTGRSETQYF. CDR3 DNA sequence: TGTGCCAGCTCACTCGCCGGGCCGACAGGGAGGTCGGAGACCCAGTACTTC. This chain connects TRBV18 to TRBJ2-5; the D gene is possibly TRBD1 (7 bases). Germline loops: CDR1 KGHSH, CDR2 LQKENI. There are 17 residues in the CDR3. The V end was cut by 4 bases, the J end by 5 bases, with 23 bases between.

The CDR3 region has the DNA TGTGCCAGCAGTGTAGGACAGGGACCCTACGAGCAGTACTTC. It translates to CASSVGQGPYEQYF. The rearrangement joins TRBV6-5 to TRBJ2-7; 8 positions match TRBD1. Germline V gene data show CDR1 as MNHEY and CDR2 as SVGAGI. This CDR3 contains 14 residues. Losses at the gene ends were 5 bases for V and 2 bases for J; bases not matched to a gene: 5.

This clone has at least ten counts. This sequence joins TRBV28 and TRBJ1-5, with a possible D match to TRBD1 (6 bases). Germline V lookup: CDR1 MDHEN, CDR2 SYDVKM. Between the trimmed V and J ends, which lost 3 bases and 6 bases, there was a span of 21 bases. This CDR3 spans 17 amino acids. CDR3 amino acids: CASSFWPQGRYGQPQHF. DNA for the CDR3: TGTGCCAGCAGTTTTTGGCCTCAGGGGCGCTATGGTCAGCCCCAGCATTTT.

This clone was detected a few times. This chain joins TRBV7-3 and TRBJ2-1; D not certain. V lost 1 base and J 5 bases, leaving 3 bases between the germline ends. Germline V gives CDR1 SGHTA, CDR2 FQGTGA. The CDR3 sequence is 12 residues long. CDR3 amino acids: CASSLIHNEQFF. The CDR3 bases are TGTGCCAGCAGCTTAATACACAATGAGCAGTTCTTC.

This clone has only a few counts. CDR3 sequence (DNA): TGTGCCAGCAGCCGCGGACAGGATGGCTACACCTTC. Protein sequence: CASSRGQDGYTF. This sequence joins TRBV6-6 and TRBJ1-2; TRBD1 agrees at 7 bases. This CDR3 is 12 amino acids long. In germline, CDR1 is MNHNY, CDR2 SVGAGI (reference sequence). Trimming cost V 6 bases and J 6 bases; bases outside gene matches: 4.

V gene TRBV2 combines with J gene TRBJ2-7; TRBD2 aligns across 7 bases. The germline gives CDR1 SNHLY, CDR2 FYNNEI. Trimming removed 4 bases from V and 7 bases from J; junction bases left unmatched: 4. The length of the CDR3 is 12 residues. CDR3: CASSVGGSEQYF. CDR3 bases: TGTGCCAGCAGTGTCGGGGGGAGTGAGCAGTACTTC.

The chain links TRBV5-1 to TRBJ1-1, with D perhaps TRBD1 (5 bases). Germline V gene sequence: CDR1 SGHRS, CDR2 YFSETQ. CDR3 length: 16 amino acids. V lost 0 bases to trimming and J lost 0 bases, with 12 bases between them. CDR3 sequence (DNA): TGCGCCAGCAGCTTGGGGTGGGGCAGTATGAACACTGAAGCTTTCTTT. As protein: CASSLGWGSMNTEAFF. The whole variable domain, filled in from reference TRBV5-1 and TRBJ1-1, reads KAGVTQTPRYLIKTRGQQVTLSCSPISGHRSVSWYQQTPGQGLQFLFEYFSETQRNKGNFPGRFSGRQFSNSRSEMNVSTLELGDSALYLCASSLGWGSMNTEAFFGQGTRLTVV.

V gene TRBV6-1 combines with J gene TRBJ2-1; D is unclear. The germline V gene has CDR1 MNHNS and CDR2 SASEGT. V gave up 4 bases and J gave up 8 bases, with 12 bases separating them. This CDR3 region has 13 residues. DNA of the CDR3: TGTGCCAGCAGTGGCTTGCTTCTGGATGAGCAGTTCTTC. Encoded protein: CASSGLLLDEQFF.

The genes are TRBV6-5 and TRBJ1-1, with D unclear. The CDR3 runs 14 residues. Per the germline V gene, CDR1 is MNHEY and CDR2 is SVGAGI. The V end was cut by 7 bases, the J end by 1 base, with 13 bases between. CDR3 residues: CASIALAGNTEAFF. The CDR3 DNA reads TGTGCCAGCATAGCCTTGGCGGGGAACACTGAAGCTTTCTTT.